These T cell receptor beta chains were read from a single sample in a study of control samples from healthy donors and cancer patients. Produced via immunoSEQ multiplex PCR; TCRdb's table is partial and in-frame only. The sample shows over 70,000 clones, 85% to 90% of them seen only once. The sequencing sample was made of blood. These receptor sequences come from a woman aged 55-70 years in good health. The CDR3 runs from the conserved cysteine through the conserved F or W. The D gene is left open where the match is weak. A row's size may be missing; if present it is once, few, many or a size class.

TRBJ2-3	-	TRBV6-1	-	TGTGCCAGCAGTGAAGTGCGACAGCCCCGCACAGATACGCAGTATTTT	CASSEVRQPRTDTQYF
TRBJ2-7	-	TRBV18	TRBD1	TGTGCCAGCTCACCAACGTTCTATTCTCGGGACAGGGGGCTTCCCCGCTACGAGCAGTACTTC	CASSPTFYSRDRGLPRYEQYF
TRBJ2-4	-	TRBV7-8	TRBD2	TGTGCCAGCAGCTTAGGAGTAGCGGGAGGGCTTAGGGGGGACAAGGACATTCAGTACTTC	CASSLGVAGGLRGDKDIQYF
TRBJ2-7	-	TRBV6-5	TRBD2	TGTGCCAGCAACTCGGCGGGAGTCGGCGAGCAGTACTTC	CASNSAGVGEQYF
TRBJ2-5	-	TRBV28	-	TGTGCCAGCAGTTACCTGACAGGCCAAGAGACCCAGTACTTC	CASSYLTGQETQYF
TRBJ2-3	-	TRBV5-6	-	TGTGCCAGCAGCCCCGGATTGTCTGGCACAGATACGCAGTATTTT	CASSPGLSGTDTQYF
TRBJ1-4	-	TRBV6-5	-	TGTGCCAGCAGACCGTCCGGATCGGAAAAACTGTTTTTT	CASRPSGSEKLFF
TRBJ1-3	-	TRBV6-5	-	TGTGCCAGCAGGAGTTTGGATACCATTGCAAACACCATATATTTT	CASRSLDTIANTIYF
TRBJ2-2	-	TRBV6-6	-	TGTGCCAGCAGTCCTTTAGGGGCGAGAACCGGGGAGCTGTTTTTT	CASSPLGARTGELFF
TRBJ2-3	-	TRBV2	-	TGTGCCAGCCGACTGGGGAGCACAGATACGCAGTATTTT	CASRLGSTDTQYF
TRBJ2-3	-	TRBV18	TRBD2	TGTGCCAGCTCTAAACTAGCGGGAGTGACAGATACGCAGTATTTT	CASSKLAGVTDTQYF
TRBJ1-5	-	TRBV25-1	-	TGTGCCAGCAGTTTCGACGGGCATCAGCCCCAGCATTTT	CASSFDGHQPQHF
TRBJ1-2	-	TRBV2	-	TGTGCCAGCAGTGAGTTGGACAACAGGTACACCTTC	CASSELDNRYTF
TRBJ1-4	few	TRBV7-2	-	TGTGCCAGCAGCGGGGGCTCAGCTAATGAAAAACTGTTTTTT	CASSGGSANEKLFF
TRBJ1-2	-	TRBV30	-	TGTGCCTGGACCCCCCGGGGGGACCTGGGCTACACCTTC	CAWTPRGDLGYTF
TRBJ2-2	-	TRBV7-3	-	TGTGCCAGCAGCCCGGAGCCGTCGACCGGGGAGCTGTTTTTT	CASSPEPSTGELFF
TRBJ2-1	-	TRBV5-1	TRBD1	TGCGCCAGCAGCCCGATGTCCGGGACAGGGGGGAGCGGGACGTACAATGAGCAGTTCTTC	CASSPMSGTGGSGTYNEQFF
TRBJ2-2	once	TRBV25-1	TRBD1	TGTGCCAGCTCCACGGACAGGGTAGGCACCGGGGAGCTGTTTTTT	CASSTDRVGTGELFF
TRBJ2-7	-	TRBV28	TRBD1	TGTGCCAGCAGCCCAACCGGGACAGCTCTAAGGGGCTACGAGCAGTACTTC	CASSPTGTALRGYEQYF
TRBJ2-1	-	TRBV7-2	TRBD2	TGTGCCAGCAGCCGGATGGGCGGGAGGGCCAGTGAGCAGTTCTTC	CASSRMGGRASEQFF
TRBJ1-2	-	TRBV28	-	TGTGCCAGCAGTTTCGGTGGTCTGAGCTATGGCTACACCTTC	CASSFGGLSYGYTF
TRBJ1-6	medium-sized	TRBV7-9	TRBD1	TGTGCCAGCAGTAACAGGGGGGGAGAATCACCCCTCCACTTT	CASSNRGGESPLHF
TRBJ1-2	-	TRBV10-3	TRBD1	TGTGCCATCAGTGACAAGGGGGCGCAGTATGGCTACACCTTC	CAISDKGAQYGYTF
TRBJ2-6	few	TRBV2	-	TGTGCCAGGGGGGGGGCAGGGTCTGGGGCCAACGTCCTGACTTTC	CARGGAGSGANVLTF
TRBJ2-1	-	TRBV5-1	TRBD2	TGCGCCAGCAGCTTGGACGGCGGGGGGGACGAGCAGTTCTTC	CASSLDGGGDEQFF
TRBJ2-1	once	TRBV19	TRBD2	TGTGCCAGTAGTCCGGAGACTAGCGGGAGAGCGATCTTC	CASSPETSGRAIF
TRBJ1-1	-	TRBV18	-	TGTGCCAGCTCACCGTTAGGCAGGGGAAACACTGAAGCTTTCTTT	CASSPLGRGNTEAFF
TRBJ2-1	-	TRBV5-1	-	TGCGCCAGCAGCTTGGAAGGCTTCCCTAGAGAGCAGTTCTTC	CASSLEGFPREQFF
TRBJ1-2	-	TRBV3-1/TRBV3-2	TRBD1	TGTGCCAGCAGCCAAGGTCGACAGGGGGCCTTGTACTATGGCTACACCTTC	CASSQGRQGALYYGYTF
TRBJ2-5	-	TRBV7-8	TRBD2	TGTGCCAGCAGCTTAGCCCTAGCGGGGGTGGAGACCCAGTACTTC	CASSLALAGVETQYF
TRBJ2-7	-	TRBV15	-	TGTGCCACCAGCAGAGATACCGGGACCATCTACGAGCAGTACTTC	CATSRDTGTIYEQYF
TRBJ1-5	few	TRBV7-8	-	TGTGCCAGCAGCTTAGCATCTCGGGTTCTGAATCAGCCCCAGCATTTT	CASSLASRVLNQPQHF
TRBJ2-3	-	TRBV24-1	-	TGTGCCACCGGGGAAGATACGCAGTATTTT	CATGEDTQYF
TRBJ2-3	-	TRBV9	-	TGTGCCAGCAGCGCCACTACTTTGGGGGCTGATACGCAGTATTTT	CASSATTLGADTQYF
TRBJ1-1	-	TRBV5-1	TRBD1	TGCGCCAGCAGCTTGGGACAGGGATATTGGGAAGCTTTCTTT	CASSLGQGYWEAFF
TRBJ1-1	-	TRBV6-2/TRBV6-3	-	TGTGCCAGCAGTGTCCGGATCGGGAAAGCTTTCTTT	CASSVRIGKAFF
TRBJ2-6	once	TRBV5-6	TRBD1	TGTGCCAGCGGCAGGGACAGGGGGACTGGGGCCAACGTCCTGACTTTC	CASGRDRGTGANVLTF
TRBJ2-3	-	TRBV4-1	TRBD2	TGCGCCAGCAGCCGAGGACTAGCGGGAGAAAATACGCAGTATTTT	CASSRGLAGENTQYF
TRBJ1-1	-	TRBV30	-	TGTGCCTGGAGCACGGGACGTAAGGTCCCTGAAGCTTTCTTT	CAWSTGRKVPEAFF
TRBJ2-7	-	TRBV6-4	TRBD1	TGTGCCAGCAGTGAACCCTGGACAGGGAAATTACGGCAGTACTTC	CASSEPWTGKLRQYF
TRBJ2-2	-	TRBV2	-	TGTGCCAGCAGCGAAGGGACGGGGAACACCGGGGAGCTGTTTTTT	CASSEGTGNTGELFF
TRBJ2-2	-	TRBV5-1	TRBD2	TGCGCCAGCAGGCCTCCGGGACTAGCGGGAGTTGGAACCGGGGAGCTGTTTTTT	CASRPPGLAGVGTGELFF
TRBJ2-7	-	TRBV5-6	-	TGTGCCAGCAGCGTATCGTCCTGGAGTTCCTACGAGCAGTACTTC	CASSVSSWSSYEQYF
TRBJ1-6	-	TRBV19	-	TGTGCCAGTACCGATCTGTTTAATTCACCCCTCCACTTT	CASTDLFNSPLHF
TRBJ1-2	-	TRBV29-1	-	TGCAGCGTAGGGGGGGGGCTTGGCTATGGCTACACCTTC	CSVGGGLGYGYTF
TRBJ1-6	-	TRBV7-2	-	TGTGCCAGCAGCTTACTAGGGTCTCATTCACCCCTCCACTTT	CASSLLGSHSPLHF
TRBJ1-2	once	TRBV4-3	-	TGCGCCAGCAGCCAAGATTGGACAGCCCCTTTCTATGGCTACACCTTC	CASSQDWTAPFYGYTF
TRBJ2-1	-	TRBV9	-	TGTGCCAGCAGCGTCCGGGATAACGGTATTTATGAGCAGTTCTTC	CASSVRDNGIYEQFF
TRBJ2-7	few	TRBV27	-	TGTGCCAGCAGTTTAAAGGGGTACGCCTACGAGCAGTACTTC	CASSLKGYAYEQYF
TRBJ2-5	-	TRBV13	-	TGTGCCAGCAGCACCCGGTGGGGGGTTAGCGTAGAGACCCAGTACTTC	CASSTRWGVSVETQYF